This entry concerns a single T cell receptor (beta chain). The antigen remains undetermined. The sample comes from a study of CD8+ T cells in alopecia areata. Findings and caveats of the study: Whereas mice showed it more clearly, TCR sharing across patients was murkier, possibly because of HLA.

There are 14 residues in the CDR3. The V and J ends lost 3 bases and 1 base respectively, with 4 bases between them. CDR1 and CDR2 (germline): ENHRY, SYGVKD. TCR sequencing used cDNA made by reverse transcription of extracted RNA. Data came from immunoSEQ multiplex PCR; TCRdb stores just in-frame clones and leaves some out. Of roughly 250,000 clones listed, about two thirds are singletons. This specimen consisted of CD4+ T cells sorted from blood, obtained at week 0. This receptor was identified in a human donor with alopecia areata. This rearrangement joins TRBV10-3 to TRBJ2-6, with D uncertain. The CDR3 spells CAISEGSGANVLTF. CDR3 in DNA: TGTGCCATCAGTGAAGGTTCTGGGGCCAACGTCCTGACTTTC.